This entry lists 17 T cell receptor beta chains sequenced from one sample in a study of CXCR3-negative and CXCR3-positive naive CD8 T cells. Study results and caveats: The study found more hydrophobic TRB CDR3s in CXCR3-positive naive cells than in CXCR3-negative naive cells.

The TRB cDNA libraries were prepared by 5' RACE with UMI labels. TCRdb re-called the 5' RACE reads and gives one entry per CDR3 protein, without DNA. Its listing shows nearly 110,000 distinct CDR3 sequences. These receptors are not linked to any known antigen. Sequencing input: naive CXCR3+ CD8+ T cells from blood. Subset defined: CD45RO-CCR7+CD27+CD95- naive CD8+ T cells expressing CXCR3 (TNR3+). The receptors originated from a human donor in good health. Some clones in this sample may be carry-over from other donors' samples.

The rearrangement joins TRBV3-1 to TRBJ1-2; the TCRdb D gene call, TRBD1, has no DNA to confirm it. Germline CDR1 LGHDT, CDR2 YNNKEL (reference sequence). This CDR3 has 16 amino acids. CDR3 loop: CASSQYNIRQENGYTF.

This sequence joins TRBV9 and TRBJ1-1; as DNA is missing, the TRBD1 call by TCRdb cannot be tested. The CDR3 has 13 amino acids. Germline V CDR1 and CDR2: SGDLS, YYNGEE. The CDR3 sequence: CASSAHRGTEAFF. Based on the CDR3 plus reference TRBV9 and TRBJ1-1, the full variable domain is DSGVTQTPKHLITATGQRVTLRCSPRSGDLSVYWYQQSLDQGLQFLIQYYNGEERAKGNILERFSAQQFPDLHSELNLSSLELGDSALYFCASSAHRGTEAFFGQGTRLTVV.

The J gene is TRBJ1-1, the V gene TRBV6-6. CDR3 size: 14 residues. Germline CDR1 reads MNHNY; CDR2 reads SVGAGI (reference sequence). The CDR3 is CASSTSLVGIEAFF.

The chain joins TRBV5-5 to TRBJ2-5; no DNA is available, so the TRBD2 call from TCRdb remains unchecked. The germline CDR1 and CDR2 sequences are SGHKS and YYEKEE (reference sequence). The CDR3 spans 18 residues. The CDR3 here is CASSLVGRLAGIQETQYF.

The chain has TRBV12-3 or TRBV12-4 and TRBJ1-2. The CDR3 sequence is 15 residues long. CDR3 sequence reads: CASIYSEDERRGYTF.

The chain employs TRBV19 and TRBJ2-7; TCRdb designates TRBD1, a call that cannot be tested without DNA. The CDR3 length is 16 residues. The V gene's germline CDR1 is LNHDA and CDR2 SQIVND (reference sequence). The CDR3 here is CASSIVAGQGLQEQYF. The whole variable domain, filled in from reference TRBV19 and TRBJ2-7, reads DGGITQSPKYLFRKEGQNVTLSCEQNLNHDAMYWYRQDPGQGLRLIYYSQIVNDFQKGDIAEGYSVSREKKESFPLTVTSAQKNPTAFYLCASSIVAGQGLQEQYFGPGTRLTVT.

The V and J genes are TRBV3-1 and TRBJ1-2. Germline CDR1 is LGHDT and CDR2 is YNNKEL (reference sequence). CDR3 length equals 19 residues. CDR3 sequence: CASSQIIGSGGRANYGYTF.

The rearrangement links TRBV9 to TRBJ2-7. CDR3 length: 15 residues. Germline loops: CDR1 SGDLS, CDR2 YYNGEE. The CDR3 loop reads CASSEFGGSTYEQYF.

This chain links TRBV19 with TRBJ2-1; the D call from TCRdb, TRBD1, cannot be confirmed without DNA. Looked up from germline, CDR1 is LNHDA and CDR2 is SQIVND (reference sequence). CDR3 length: 13 residues. CDR3: CASSGQIYNEQFF.

The V call is TRBV25-1, the J call TRBJ2-1; TCRdb's D call of TRBD1 is untestable without DNA. The CDR3 extends over 13 amino acids. CDR1 and CDR2 (germline): MGHDK, SYGVNS. CDR3 in amino acids: CASRTSGGNEQFF.

The rearrangement uses TRBV7-9 and TRBJ2-2; there is no DNA to check the TCRdb D call of TRBD2. This CDR3 comprises 18 residues. Germline CDR1 SEHNR, CDR2 FQNEAQ (reference sequence). The CDR3 protein is CASSLTSTSGRNTGELFF.

The CDR3 loop reads CSVGGPSGGTEAFF. The gene calls are TRBV29-1 and TRBJ1-1. CDR1 and CDR2 (germline): SQVTM, ANQGSEA. The CDR3 runs 14 residues.

The V and J genes are TRBV13 and TRBJ1-2; the TRBD1 assignment by TCRdb is unverifiable without DNA. The CDR3 length is 15 residues. CDR1 PRHDT and CDR2 FYEKMQ come from the germline V gene (reference sequence). The CDR3 spells CASSSTGGGDYGYTF.

J is TRBJ2-7 and V is TRBV6-6; TCRdb calls TRBD2, which cannot be checked without DNA. The CDR3 spans 15 residues. Per the germline V gene, CDR1 is MNHNY and CDR2 is SVGAGI (reference sequence). The CDR3 protein is CASSYEREGLYEQYF.

The chain carries TRBV7-9 and TRBJ1-4. The length of the CDR3 is 14 residues. Germline CDR1 reads SEHNR; CDR2 reads FQNEAQ (reference sequence). The chain's CDR3 is CASSLSPTNEKLFF.

The V and J genes are TRBV13 and TRBJ2-5; TCRdb's D call, TRBD1, is unchecked because there is no DNA. CDR3 length: 12 amino acids. Per the germline V gene, CDR1 is PRHDT and CDR2 is FYEKMQ (reference sequence). CDR3 residues: CASRGASETQYF. Looking up the rest from reference TRBV13 and TRBJ2-5 gives the full variable domain: AAGVIQSPRHLIKEKRETATLKCYPIPRHDTVYWYQQGPGQDPQFLISFYEKMQSDKGSIPDRFSAQQFSDYHSELNMSSLELGDSALYFCASRGASETQYFGPGTRLLVL.

The chain carries TRBV6-5 and TRBJ2-5; TCRdb designates TRBD2, a call that cannot be tested without DNA. The germline CDR1 and CDR2 sequences are MNHEY and SVGAGI. The CDR3 length is 13 residues. This CDR3 is CASSSSIQETQYF.